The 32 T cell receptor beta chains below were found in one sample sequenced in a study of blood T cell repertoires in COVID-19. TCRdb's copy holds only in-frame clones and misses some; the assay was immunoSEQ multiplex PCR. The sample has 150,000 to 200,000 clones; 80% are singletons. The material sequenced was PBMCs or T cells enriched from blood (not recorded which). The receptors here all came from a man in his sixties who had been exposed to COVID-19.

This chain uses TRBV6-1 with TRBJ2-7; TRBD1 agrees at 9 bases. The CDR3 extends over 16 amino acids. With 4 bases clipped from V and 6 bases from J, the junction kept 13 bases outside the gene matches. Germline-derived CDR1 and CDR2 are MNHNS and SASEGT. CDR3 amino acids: CASSGGTGSRLREQYF. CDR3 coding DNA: TGTGCCAGCAGTGGCGGGACAGGGAGCCGGCTACGCGAGCAGTACTTC.

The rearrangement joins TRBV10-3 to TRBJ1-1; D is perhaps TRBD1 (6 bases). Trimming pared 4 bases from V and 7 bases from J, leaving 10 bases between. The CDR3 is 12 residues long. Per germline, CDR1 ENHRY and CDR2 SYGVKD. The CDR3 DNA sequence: TGTGCCATCAGTGGGACAGCGGATGAAGCTTTCTTT. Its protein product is CAISGTADEAFF.

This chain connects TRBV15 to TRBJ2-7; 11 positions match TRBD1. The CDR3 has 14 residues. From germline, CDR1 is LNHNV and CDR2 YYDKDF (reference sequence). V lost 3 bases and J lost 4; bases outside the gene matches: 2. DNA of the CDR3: TGTGCCACCAGCAGGGGACAGGGGGAATACGAGCAGTACTTC. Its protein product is CATSRGQGEYEQYF. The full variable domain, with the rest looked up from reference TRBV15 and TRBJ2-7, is DAMVIQNPRYQVTQFGKPVTLSCSQTLNHNVMYWYQQKSSQAPKLLFHYYDKDFNNEADTPDNFQSRRPNTSFCFLDIRSPGLGDTAMYLCATSRGQGEYEQYFGPGTRLTVT.

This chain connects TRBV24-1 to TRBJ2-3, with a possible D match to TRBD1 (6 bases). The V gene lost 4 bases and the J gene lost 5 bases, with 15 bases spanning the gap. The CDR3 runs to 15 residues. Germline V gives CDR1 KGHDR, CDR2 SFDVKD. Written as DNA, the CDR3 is TGTGCCACCAGTGACAACACAGGGATTAAAGATACGCAGTATTTT. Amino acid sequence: CATSDNTGIKDTQYF.

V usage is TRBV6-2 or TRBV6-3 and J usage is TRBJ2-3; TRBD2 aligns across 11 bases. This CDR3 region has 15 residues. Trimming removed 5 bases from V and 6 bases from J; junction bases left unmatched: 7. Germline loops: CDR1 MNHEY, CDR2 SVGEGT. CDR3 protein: CASSTGTSGWDTQYF. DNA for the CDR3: TGTGCCAGCAGTACCGGGACTAGCGGATGGGATACGCAGTATTTT.

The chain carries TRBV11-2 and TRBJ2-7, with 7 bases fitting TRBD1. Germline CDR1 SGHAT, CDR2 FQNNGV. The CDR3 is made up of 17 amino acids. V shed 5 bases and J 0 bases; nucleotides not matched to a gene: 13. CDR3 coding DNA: TGTGCCAGCAGCGCAGCACCGGGACAGACGAGCTCCTACGAGCAGTACTTC. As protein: CASSAAPGQTSSYEQYF.

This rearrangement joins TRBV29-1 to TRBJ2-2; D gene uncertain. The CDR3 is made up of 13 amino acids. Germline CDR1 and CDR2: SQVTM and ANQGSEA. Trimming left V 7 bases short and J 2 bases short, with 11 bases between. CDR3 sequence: CSAVALNTGELFF. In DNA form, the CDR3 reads TGCAGCGCCGTCGCGCTTAACACCGGGGAGCTGTTTTTT.

This CDR3 is CASSVSGVSYNEQFF. In DNA, the CDR3 is TGTGCCAGTAGTGTTAGCGGGGTGTCCTACAATGAGCAGTTCTTC. V gene TRBV19 combines with J gene TRBJ2-1, with TRBD2 identical over 8 bases. The trim removed 5 bases at V and 1 base at J, leaving 4 bases unmatched. The CDR3 is 15 residues long. CDR1 and CDR2 from the germline V gene are LNHDA and SQIVND (reference sequence).

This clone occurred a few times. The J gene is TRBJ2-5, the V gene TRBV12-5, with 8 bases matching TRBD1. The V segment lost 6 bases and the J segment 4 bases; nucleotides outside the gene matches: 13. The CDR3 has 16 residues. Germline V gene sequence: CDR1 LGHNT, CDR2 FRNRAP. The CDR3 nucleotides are TGTGCTAGTGGGCCCCTCGGACAGGGAATTGGAGAGACCCAGTACTTC. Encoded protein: CASGPLGQGIGETQYF.

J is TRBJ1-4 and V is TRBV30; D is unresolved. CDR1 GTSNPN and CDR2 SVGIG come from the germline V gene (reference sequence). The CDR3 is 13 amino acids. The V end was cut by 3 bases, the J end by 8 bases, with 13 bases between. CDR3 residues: CAWRPAGEEKLFF. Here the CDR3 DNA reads TGTGCCTGGAGGCCCGCCGGAGAGGAAAAACTGTTTTTT.

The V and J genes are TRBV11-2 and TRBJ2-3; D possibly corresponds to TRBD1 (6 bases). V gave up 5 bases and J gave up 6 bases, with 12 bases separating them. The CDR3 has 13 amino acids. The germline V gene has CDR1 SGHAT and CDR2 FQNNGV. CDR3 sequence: CASSAGALDTQYF. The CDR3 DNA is TGTGCCAGCAGCGCAGGGGCCTTGGATACGCAGTATTTT.

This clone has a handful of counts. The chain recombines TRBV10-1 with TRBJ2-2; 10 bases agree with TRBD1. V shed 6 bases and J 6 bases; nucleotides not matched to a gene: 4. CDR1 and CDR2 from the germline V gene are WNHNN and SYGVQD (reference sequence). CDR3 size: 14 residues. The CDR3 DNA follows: TGCGCCAGCAGGGCCGGGACAGGGGCCGGGGAGCTGTTTTTT. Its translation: CASRAGTGAGELFF.

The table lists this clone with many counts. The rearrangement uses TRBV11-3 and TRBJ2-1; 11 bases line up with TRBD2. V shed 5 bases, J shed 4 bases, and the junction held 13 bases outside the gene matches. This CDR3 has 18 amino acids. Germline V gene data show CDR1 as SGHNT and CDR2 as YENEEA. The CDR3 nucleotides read TGTGCCAGCAGCGACACTAGCGGGAGCCCCTCGGGTTACAATGAGCAGTTCTTC. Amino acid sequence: CASSDTSGSPSGYNEQFF.

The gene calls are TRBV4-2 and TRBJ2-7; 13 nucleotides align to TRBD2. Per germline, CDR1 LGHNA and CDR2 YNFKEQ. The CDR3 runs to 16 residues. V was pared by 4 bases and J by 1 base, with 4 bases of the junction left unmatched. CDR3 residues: CASSRTSGSSSYEQYF. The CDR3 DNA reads TGTGCCAGCAGCCGGACTAGCGGGAGTTCGTCCTACGAGCAGTACTTC.

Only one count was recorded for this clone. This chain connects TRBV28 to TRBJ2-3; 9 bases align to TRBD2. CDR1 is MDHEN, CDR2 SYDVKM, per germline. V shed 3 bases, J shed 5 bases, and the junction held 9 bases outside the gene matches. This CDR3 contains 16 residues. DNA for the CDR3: TGTGCCAGCAGTTTTTCTCCTAGCGGGAACAGAGATACGCAGTATTTT. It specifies CASSFSPSGNRDTQYF.

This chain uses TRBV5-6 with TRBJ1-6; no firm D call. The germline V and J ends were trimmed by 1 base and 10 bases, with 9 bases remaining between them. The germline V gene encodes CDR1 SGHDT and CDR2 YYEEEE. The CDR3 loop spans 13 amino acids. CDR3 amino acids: CASSLNPGSPLHF. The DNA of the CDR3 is TGTGCCAGCAGCTTGAATCCGGGATCACCCCTCCACTTT.

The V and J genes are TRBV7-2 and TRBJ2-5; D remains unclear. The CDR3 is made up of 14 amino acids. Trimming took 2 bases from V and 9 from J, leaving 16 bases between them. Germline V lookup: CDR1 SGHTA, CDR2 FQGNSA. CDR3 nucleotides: TGTGCCAGCAGCTTATCTTTAGCAGAAGTGGCCCAGTACTTC. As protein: CASSLSLAEVAQYF.

This CDR3 reads CASSPSGNSPLHF. The CDR3 DNA is TGTGCCAGTAGTCCCTCAGGGAATTCACCCCTCCACTTT. The chain joins TRBV19 to TRBJ1-6; tentatively, D is TRBD1 (5 bases). Germline CDR1 reads LNHDA; CDR2 reads SQIVND (reference sequence). Trimming cost V 5 bases and J 7 bases, with 9 bases left between them. CDR3 length: 13 residues.

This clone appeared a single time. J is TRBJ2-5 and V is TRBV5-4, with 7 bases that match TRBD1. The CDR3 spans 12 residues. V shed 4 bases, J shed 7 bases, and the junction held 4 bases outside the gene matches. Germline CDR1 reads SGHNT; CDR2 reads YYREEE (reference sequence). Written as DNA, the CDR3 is TGTGCCAGCAGCCTCACAGGGGCGACCCAGTACTTC. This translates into CASSLTGATQYF. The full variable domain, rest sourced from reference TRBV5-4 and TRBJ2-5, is ETGVTQSPTHLIKTRGQQVTLRCSSQSGHNTVSWYQQALGQGPQFIFQYYREEENGRGNFPPRFSGLQFPNYSSELNVNALELDDSALYLCASSLTGATQYFGPGTRLLVL.

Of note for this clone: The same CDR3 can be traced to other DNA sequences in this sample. Written as DNA, the CDR3 is TGTGCCAGTAGTATTGGAGGTTACGAGCAGTACTTC. It is translated as CASSIGGYEQYF. The chain carries TRBV19 and TRBJ2-7; D may be TRBD2 (5 bases). Trimming removed 3 bases from V and 4 bases from J, with 7 bases in between. Germline assignment: CDR1 LNHDA and CDR2 SQIVND (reference sequence). The CDR3 has 12 residues.

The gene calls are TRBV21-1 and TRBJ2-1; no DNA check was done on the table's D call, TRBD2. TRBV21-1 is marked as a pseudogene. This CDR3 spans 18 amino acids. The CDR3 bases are TGTGCCAGCAGCAAAACTAGCGGGCTGACCAGCTCCTACAATGAGCAGTTCTTC. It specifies CASSKTSGLTSSYNEQFF.

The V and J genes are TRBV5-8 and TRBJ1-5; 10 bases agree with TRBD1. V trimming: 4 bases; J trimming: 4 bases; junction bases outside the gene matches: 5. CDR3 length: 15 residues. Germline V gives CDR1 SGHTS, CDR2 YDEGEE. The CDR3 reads CASSGGQGFNQPQHF. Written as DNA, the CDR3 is TGTGCCAGCAGCGGGGGACAGGGGTTTAATCAGCCCCAGCATTTT.

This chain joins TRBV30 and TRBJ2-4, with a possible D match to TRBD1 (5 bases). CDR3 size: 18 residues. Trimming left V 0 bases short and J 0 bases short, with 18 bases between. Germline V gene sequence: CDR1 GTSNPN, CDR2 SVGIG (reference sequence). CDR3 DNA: TGTGCCTGGAGTGTTAGGGGTCAAAATCTGAAAGCCAAAAACATTCAGTACTTC. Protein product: CAWSVRGQNLKAKNIQYF.

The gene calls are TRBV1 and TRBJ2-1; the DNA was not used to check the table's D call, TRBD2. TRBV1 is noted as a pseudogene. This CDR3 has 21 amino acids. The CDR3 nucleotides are TGCACCAGCAGCCAAGATACTGGACTAGCGGGAGATTTGTCCTCCTACAATGAGCAGTTCTTC. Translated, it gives CTSSQDTGLAGDLSSYNEQFF.

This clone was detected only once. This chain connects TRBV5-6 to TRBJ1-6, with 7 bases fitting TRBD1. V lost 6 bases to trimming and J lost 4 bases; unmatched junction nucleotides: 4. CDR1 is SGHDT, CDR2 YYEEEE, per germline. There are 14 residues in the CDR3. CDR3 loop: CASTTGQYNSPLHF. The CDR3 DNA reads TGTGCCAGCACAACGGGACAGTATAATTCACCCCTCCACTTT.

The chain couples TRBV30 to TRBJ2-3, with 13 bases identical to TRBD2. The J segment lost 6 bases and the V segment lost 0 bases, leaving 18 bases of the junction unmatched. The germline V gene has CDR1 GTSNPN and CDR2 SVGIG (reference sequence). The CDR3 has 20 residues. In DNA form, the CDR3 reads TGTGCCTGGAGTGTAGAGTATTCGCTTGGGACTAGCGGGACTGTCGATACGCAGTATTTT. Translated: CAWSVEYSLGTSGTVDTQYF.

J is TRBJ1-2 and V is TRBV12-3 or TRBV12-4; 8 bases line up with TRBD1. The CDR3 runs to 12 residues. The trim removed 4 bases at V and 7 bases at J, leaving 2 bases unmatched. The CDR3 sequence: CASSWTGLGYTF. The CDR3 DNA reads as TGTGCCAGCAGTTGGACAGGGCTTGGCTACACCTTC.

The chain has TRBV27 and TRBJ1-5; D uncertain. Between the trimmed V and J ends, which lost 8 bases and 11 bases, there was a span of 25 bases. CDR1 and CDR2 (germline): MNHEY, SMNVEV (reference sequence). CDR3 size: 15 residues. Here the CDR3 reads CASSFFGQTLSAQHF. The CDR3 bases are TGTGCCAGCTCTTTCTTTGGGCAGACCCTGTCAGCCCAGCATTTT.

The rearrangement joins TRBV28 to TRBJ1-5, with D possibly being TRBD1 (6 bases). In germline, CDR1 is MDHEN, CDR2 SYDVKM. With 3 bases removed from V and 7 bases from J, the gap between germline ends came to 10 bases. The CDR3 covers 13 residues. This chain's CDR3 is CASSFEGGQPQHF. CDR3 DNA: TGTGCCAGCAGTTTTGAGGGGGGGCAGCCCCAGCATTTT.

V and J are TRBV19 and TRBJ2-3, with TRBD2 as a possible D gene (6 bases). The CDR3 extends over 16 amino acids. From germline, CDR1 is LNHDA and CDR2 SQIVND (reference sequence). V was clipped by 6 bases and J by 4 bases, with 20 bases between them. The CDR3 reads CASSRPGVAAPDTQYF. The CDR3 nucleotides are TGTGCCAGTAGCCGCCCGGGGGTCGCGGCCCCAGATACGCAGTATTTT.

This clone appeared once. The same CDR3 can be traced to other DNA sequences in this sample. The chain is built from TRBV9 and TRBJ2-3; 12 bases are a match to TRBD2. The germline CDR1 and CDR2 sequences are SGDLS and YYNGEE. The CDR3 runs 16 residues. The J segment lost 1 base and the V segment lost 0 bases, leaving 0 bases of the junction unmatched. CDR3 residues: CASSVGLAGGTDTQYF. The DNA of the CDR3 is TGTGCCAGCAGCGTAGGACTAGCGGGAGGCACAGATACGCAGTATTTT.

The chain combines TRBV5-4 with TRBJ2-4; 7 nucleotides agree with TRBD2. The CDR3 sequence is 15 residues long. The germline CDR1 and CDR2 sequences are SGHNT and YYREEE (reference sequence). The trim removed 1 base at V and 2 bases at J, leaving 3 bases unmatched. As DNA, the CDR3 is TGTGCCAGCAGCTTGAGCGGGAACCCCAAAAACATTCAGTACTTC. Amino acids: CASSLSGNPKNIQYF.